The 15 T cell receptor beta chains in this list originate from one sample, sequenced in a study of shared clonotypes between healthy human individuals. The data were produced by immunoSEQ multiplex PCR, yet TCRdb's version contains in-frame clones alone and is incomplete. The table shows approximately 500,000 clones, with 75% to 85% occurring only once. Sample: PBMCs. The receptors here all came from a woman in her thirties or forties in good health. Some clones in this sample may be carry-over from other donors' samples.

The chain has TRBV10-3 and TRBJ2-1; a weak D match, TRBD2 (6 bases). The germline gives CDR1 ENHRY, CDR2 SYGVKD. The CDR3 has 13 amino acids. Trimming removed 6 bases at V and 4 bases at J, with 10 bases between. The DNA for the CDR3 is TGTGCCATCAGCTGGACTAAATACAATGAGCAGTTCTTC. Translation: CAISWTKYNEQFF.

This chain uses TRBV7-8 with TRBJ2-5; 9 bases line up with TRBD1. The J call may be wrong; the DNA end is better matched by TRBJ2-7. Germline loops: CDR1 SGHVS, CDR2 FQNEAQ. The CDR3 runs 14 residues. CDR3 DNA sequence: TGTGCCAGCAGCACCTACAGGGGGCGTTACGAGCAGTACTTC. It encodes CASSTYRGRYEQYF.

The V call is TRBV6-1, the J call TRBJ2-7; 10 nucleotides agree with TRBD2. J gave up 2 bases and V 4 bases, and 2 bases lay outside the gene matches. This CDR3 region has 14 residues. The germline V gene encodes CDR1 MNHNS and CDR2 SASEGT. The CDR3 protein is CASSGSGRPYEQYF. CDR3 in DNA: TGTGCCAGCAGTGGTAGCGGGAGGCCCTACGAGCAGTACTTC.

The chain recombines TRBV2 with TRBJ2-1; 10 bases map to TRBD1. This CDR3 spans 17 amino acids. Germline-derived CDR1 and CDR2 are SNHLY and FYNNEI. V shed 1 base and J 4 bases; nucleotides not matched to a gene: 7. The CDR3 DNA reads TGTGCCAGCAGTGAAGTCGGGGACAGGGGCGCTTACAATGAGCAGTTCTTC. Protein product: CASSEVGDRGAYNEQFF.

This rearrangement joins TRBV12-5 to TRBJ2-2, with 7 bases matching TRBD1. The CDR3 has 15 residues. Losses at the gene ends were 3 bases for V and 5 bases for J; bases not matched to a gene: 6. Per germline, CDR1 LGHNT and CDR2 FRNRAP. The CDR3 nucleotides are TGTGCTAGTGGTTTTCGGACAGGTCGGACCGGGGAGCTGTTTTTT. Translation: CASGFRTGRTGELFF.

This clone was recorded a few times. The genes are TRBV30 and TRBJ2-5, with a tentative D call TRBD1 (6 bases). From germline, CDR1 is GTSNPN and CDR2 SVGIG (reference sequence). V was shortened by 6 bases and J by 4 bases, with 15 bases between the two germline ends. The CDR3 loop spans 13 amino acids. The DNA of the CDR3 is TGTGCCTGCCAACAGGGTGGGGGAGAGACCCAGTACTTC. It yields the protein CACQQGGGETQYF.

The V call is TRBV7-9, the J call TRBJ2-7; 7 bases line up with TRBD1. The germline V gene encodes CDR1 SEHNR and CDR2 FQNEAQ (reference sequence). J was trimmed by 2 bases and V by 2 bases; bases with no gene match: 3. This CDR3 has 14 amino acids. The CDR3 nucleotides are TGTGCCAGCAGCTTACGACAGGGCCCCTACGAGCAGTACTTC. Its protein product is CASSLRQGPYEQYF.

The chain employs TRBV7-3 and TRBJ1-5, with a possible D match to TRBD1 (6 bases). CDR3 length equals 15 residues. Trimming removed 4 bases at V and 5 bases at J, with 15 bases between. Germline CDR1 is SGHTA and CDR2 is FQGTGA. Here the CDR3 reads CASSSNGGRDQPQHF. The CDR3 nucleotides are TGTGCCAGCAGCTCGAACGGGGGGCGCGATCAGCCCCAGCATTTT.

The chain employs TRBV6-1 and TRBJ1-5; 7 bases are shared with TRBD1. With V trimmed by 2 bases and J by 0 bases, 4 bases remained unmatched. CDR3 size: 16 residues. From germline, CDR1 is MNHNS and CDR2 SASEGT. CDR3 residues: CASSELQGYSNQPQHF. CDR3 nucleotides: TGTGCCAGCAGTGAATTACAGGGGTATAGCAATCAGCCCCAGCATTTT.

This clone is medium-sized (0.01 to 0.1%) in the sample. V gene TRBV7-2 combines with J gene TRBJ2-1, with D perhaps matching TRBD2 (6 bases). This CDR3 has 15 residues. Trimming pared 6 bases from V and 4 bases from J, leaving 16 bases between. CDR1 and CDR2 (germline): SGHTA, FQGNSA. The CDR3, as DNA: TGTGCCAGCAGTACTTCTACGGGAGTTTACAATGAGCAGTTCTTC. Its translation is CASSTSTGVYNEQFF.

The chain combines TRBV6-6 with TRBJ2-1, with a possible D match to TRBD1 (6 bases). Trimming shortened V by 8 bases and J by 1 base, and 15 bases separated the two germline ends. This CDR3 region has 15 residues. Germline V gives CDR1 MNHNY, CDR2 SVGAGI (reference sequence). CDR3 nucleotides: TGTGCCAGCTCCGAACAGGGTGGATCCTACAATGAGCAGTTCTTC. It encodes CASSEQGGSYNEQFF.

The chain employs TRBV30 and TRBJ2-6; 7 bases agree with TRBD1. Germline CDR1 is GTSNPN and CDR2 is SVGIG (reference sequence). V lost 7 bases and J lost 4; bases outside the gene matches: 16. The CDR3 loop spans 17 amino acids. CDR3 DNA: TGTGCCTCCAAGATGACAGGGTTGCTAGTCGGGGCCAACGTCCTGACTTTC. Translated, it gives CASKMTGLLVGANVLTF.

This clone is a singleton in its sample. The chain recombines TRBV10-2 with TRBJ2-1; 8 nucleotides align to TRBD2. Germline CDR1 WSHSY, CDR2 SAAADI. The CDR3 is 14 residues long. V lost 8 bases, J lost 4 bases, and 7 bases stayed unmatched. The CDR3 nucleotides read TGCGCCAGCCTCTTAGCGGGAAGATACAATGAGCAGTTCTTC. Its translation is CASLLAGRYNEQFF.

This clone was seen only once. The V gene is TRBV15, the J gene TRBJ2-2; perhaps TRBD1 as D (5 bases). With 0 bases removed from V and 6 bases from J, the gap between germline ends came to 8 bases. Germline V gene sequence: CDR1 LNHNV, CDR2 YYDKDF (reference sequence). The length of the CDR3 is 14 residues. The CDR3 reads CATSRDAGPGELFF. CDR3 bases: TGTGCCACCAGCAGAGATGCAGGGCCCGGGGAGCTGTTTTTT.

This clone showed up many times. J is TRBJ2-3 and V is TRBV30, with D hard to call. Germline lookup yields CDR1 GTSNPN and CDR2 SVGIG (reference sequence). The germline V and J ends were trimmed by 7 bases and 8 bases, with 16 bases remaining between them. The CDR3 totals 12 residues. CDR3 region: CASTWAHSTQYF. In DNA form, the CDR3 reads TGTGCCTCCACCTGGGCCCATTCTACGCAGTATTTT.